This is a list of T cell receptor beta chains from one sample in a study of shared clonotypes between healthy human individuals. Sequenced by immunoSEQ multiplex PCR; TCRdb stores in-frame clones only, minus some. The sample comprises 2 million to 3 million clones, 93% of which are singletons, and roughly 0.39% rests with the top ten. The sample consisted of naive CD4+ T cells from PBMCs. Receptors originate from a man in his late teens or twenties in good health. Some clones in this sample may be carry-over from other donors' samples. Each CDR3 is given with its conserved first and last residue. Fields, in order: V gene, clone size, D gene, J gene, CDR3 protein, CDR3 DNA. The D gene is left open where the match is weak. Some rows mark clone size as missing; the rest say once, few, many or name a class of expanded clone.

>TRBV19|NA|NA|TRBJ1-2
CASSARQGNYGYTF
TGTGCCAGTAGTGCCAGACAAGGGAACTATGGCTACACCTTC
>TRBV18|few|NA|TRBJ1-5
CASSPSGASNQPQHF
TGTGCCAGCTCACCCTCCGGGGCCAGCAATCAGCCCCAGCATTTT
>TRBV7-3|NA|TRBD2|TRBJ2-3
CASSPQRLAGGADTQYF
TGTGCCAGCAGCCCCCAGCGGCTAGCGGGAGGTGCAGATACGCAGTATTTT
>TRBV27|NA|TRBD2|TRBJ2-3
CASSDTYRLAVHSDTQYF
TGTGCCAGCAGTGACACATACAGACTAGCGGTTCATTCAGATACGCAGTATTTT
>TRBV6-5|NA|TRBD1|TRBJ1-3
CASSRGQGDTIYF
TGTGCCAGCAGTCGAGGACAGGGAGACACCATATATTTT
>TRBV28|NA|TRBD1|TRBJ1-5
CASSYLQGAYQPQHF
TGTGCCAGCAGCTACCTCCAGGGGGCGTATCAGCCCCAGCATTTT
>TRBV7-3|NA|NA|TRBJ2-7
CASSLRGTYEQYF
TGTGCCAGCAGCCTAAGGGGAACCTACGAGCAGTACTTC
>TRBV30|NA|TRBD1|TRBJ1-5
CAWGGQANNQPQHF
TGTGCCTGGGGCGGACAGGCAAACAATCAGCCCCAGCATTTT
>TRBV14|NA|TRBD2|TRBJ2-3
CASSPQRERLDTQYF
TGTGCCAGCAGCCCCCAGCGGGAGCGATTGGATACGCAGTATTTT
>TRBV19|NA|TRBD1|TRBJ1-2
CASRPGTGVDYGYTF
TGTGCCAGTAGACCCGGGACAGGGGTCGACTATGGCTACACCTTC
>TRBV28|NA|NA|TRBJ1-2
CASSPGARYGYTF
TGTGCCAGCAGCCCGGGGGCAAGGTATGGCTACACCTTC
>TRBV9|NA|NA|TRBJ2-1
CASSVTEIYNEQFF
TGTGCCAGCAGCGTGACCGAGATCTACAATGAGCAGTTCTTC
>TRBV6-1|NA|TRBD1|TRBJ2-6
CASSGGQGVTGANVLTF
TGTGCCAGCAGTGGCGGACAGGGAGTAACGGGGGCCAACGTCCTGACTTTC
>TRBV5-1|NA|TRBD2|TRBJ2-7
CASSLGLADVSYEQYF
TGCGCCAGCAGCCTCGGACTAGCGGATGTCTCCTACGAGCAGTACTTC
>TRBV5-1|once|TRBD1|TRBJ1-1
CASSFSGQGNTEAFF
TGCGCCAGCAGCTTTAGCGGACAGGGGAACACTGAAGCTTTCTTT
>TRBV5-4|NA|TRBD1|TRBJ2-3
CASSPEPTGLGDTQYF
TGTGCCAGCAGCCCAGAGCCGACAGGGTTGGGAGATACGCAGTATTTT
>TRBV29-1|NA|TRBD2|TRBJ2-1
CSRTSGRGNEQFF
TGCAGCCGGACTAGCGGGAGGGGCAATGAGCAGTTCTTC
>TRBV7-3|NA|NA|TRBJ2-5
CASSSGVQETQYF
TGTGCCAGCAGCTCAGGGGTCCAAGAGACCCAGTACTTC
>TRBV4-1|NA|TRBD1|TRBJ2-7
CASSQGFQGAFSEQYF
TGCGCCAGCAGCCAAGGGTTTCAGGGGGCTTTCTCCGAGCAGTACTTC
>TRBV9|NA|NA|TRBJ1-4
CASSGRRGRTNEKLFF
TGTGCCAGCAGCGGACGCAGGGGAAGAACTAATGAAAAACTGTTTTTT
>TRBV7-8|NA|TRBD1|TRBJ2-1
CASSLIPGRQGKNNEQFF
TGTGCCAGCAGCCTGATCCCTGGCCGACAGGGGAAAAACAATGAGCAGTTCTTC
>TRBV6-1|NA|NA|TRBJ1-1
CASIRHGGTEAFF
TGTGCCAGCATCCGACACGGCGGAACTGAAGCTTTCTTT
>TRBV6-5|NA|TRBD1|TRBJ2-2
CASSYSGQGDTGELFF
TGTGCCAGCAGTTACTCGGGACAGGGGGACACCGGGGAGCTGTTTTTT
>TRBV28|NA|NA|TRBJ2-7
CASSPRGFGSYEQYF
TGTGCCAGCAGTCCGAGAGGGTTCGGCTCCTACGAGCAGTACTTC
>TRBV5-1|NA|TRBD2|TRBJ2-7
CASSSGLGAYEQYF
TGCGCCAGCAGCTCGGGACTAGGAGCCTACGAGCAGTACTTC
>TRBV9|NA|NA|TRBJ2-1
CASTPLGRSSYNEQFF
TGTGCCAGCACCCCCCTAGGGAGGAGCTCCTACAATGAGCAGTTCTTC
>TRBV19|NA|TRBD1|TRBJ1-2
CASSTGTGAANYGYTF
TGTGCCAGTAGCACGGGGACAGGGGCAGCTAACTATGGCTACACCTTC
>TRBV27|NA|NA|TRBJ2-1
CASSLWTSKGFF
TGTGCCAGCAGTTTGTGGACCTCTAAGGGGTTCTTC
>TRBV5-4|NA|NA|TRBJ1-2
CASSSDRTYGYTF
TGTGCCAGCAGCTCCGACAGGACTTATGGCTACACCTTC
>TRBV21-1|NA|NA|TRBJ1-1
CASSKEARDRGMLTEAFF
TGTGCCAGCAGCAAAGAAGCCCGTGACAGGGGCATGCTCACTGAAGCTTTCTTT
>TRBV28|NA|NA|TRBJ1-2
CASSSWTALNYGYTF
TGTGCCAGCAGTTCTTGGACAGCTTTGAACTATGGCTACACCTTC
>TRBV29-1|NA|NA|TRBJ2-7
CSVGSDSYEQYF
TGCAGCGTTGGTTCAGACTCCTACGAGCAGTACTTC
>TRBV9|NA|TRBD1|TRBJ2-4
CASSAEPDRTGAKNIQYF
TGTGCCAGCAGCGCCGAACCCGACAGGACAGGGGCCAAAAACATTCAGTACTTC
>TRBV28|NA|NA|TRBJ1-2
CASLPGSLYGYTF
TGTGCCAGCCTGCCGGGGTCCCTTTATGGCTACACCTTC
>TRBV15|NA|TRBD2|TRBJ2-1
CATSRGDYKSYNEQFF
TGTGCCACCAGCAGGGGGGACTACAAATCCTACAATGAGCAGTTCTTC
>TRBV29-1|NA|NA|TRBJ2-7
CSVQGLLTYEQYF
TGCAGCGTTCAGGGCCTACTAACCTACGAGCAGTACTTC
>TRBV18|NA|TRBD2|TRBJ2-1
CASSPLSTSGNEQFF
TGTGCCAGCTCCCCTTTGTCAACTAGCGGCAATGAGCAGTTCTTC
>TRBV5-1|NA|TRBD2|TRBJ2-5
CASTLASGSPETQYF
TGCGCCAGCACTCTTGCTAGCGGGAGTCCAGAGACCCAGTACTTC
>TRBV7-8|NA|TRBD1|TRBJ2-7
CASSLKRDSPNHEQYF
TGTGCCAGCAGCTTAAAACGGGACAGCCCCAATCACGAGCAGTACTTC
>TRBV6-5|once|NA|TRBJ2-2
CASVGGPANTGELFF
TGTGCCAGCGTGGGCGGCCCGGCGAACACCGGGGAGCTGTTTTTT
>TRBV29-1|NA|NA|TRBJ1-4
CSVDGRDEKLFF
TGCAGCGTCGACGGTAGGGATGAAAAACTGTTTTTT
>TRBV28|once|TRBD1|TRBJ2-5
CASSFGQVKETQYF
TGTGCCAGCAGTTTTGGACAGGTCAAAGAGACCCAGTACTTC
>TRBV7-9|NA|TRBD1|TRBJ2-4
CASSKDRGLSRNIQYF
TGTGCCAGCAGCAAGGACAGGGGGCTTTCGAGAAACATTCAGTACTTC
>TRBV27|NA|NA|TRBJ2-7
CASSSRTASSYEQYF
TGTGCCAGCAGTTCAAGGACAGCGAGCTCCTACGAGCAGTACTTC
>TRBV2|NA|NA|TRBJ1-2
CASSEVPTGYTF
TGTGCCAGCAGTGAAGTCCCTACTGGCTACACCTTC
>TRBV11-1|NA|NA|TRBJ1-1
CASSLARIGGSNTEAFF
TGTGCCAGCAGCTTAGCCCGTATTGGGGGATCGAACACTGAAGCTTTCTTT
>TRBV7-9|NA|TRBD2|TRBJ2-2
CASSLLAVNTGELFF
TGTGCCAGCAGCCTACTAGCGGTAAACACCGGGGAGCTGTTTTTT
>TRBV6-1|NA|NA|TRBJ2-2
CASSESVNTGELFF
TGTGCCAGCAGTGAATCCGTGAACACCGGGGAGCTGTTTTTT
>TRBV5-1|NA|NA|TRBJ1-1
CASSLGTAAMNTEAFF
TGCGCCAGCAGCTTAGGGACCGCTGCGATGAACACTGAAGCTTTCTTT
>TRBV5-1|NA|TRBD1|TRBJ2-5
CASSSGTGSQETQYF
TGCGCCAGCAGCTCCGGGACAGGCAGTCAAGAGACCCAGTACTTC
>TRBV5-1|NA|NA|TRBJ2-6
CASSWGAAGANVLTF
TGCGCCAGCAGCTGGGGGGCAGCTGGGGCCAACGTCCTGACTTTC
>TRBV5-1|NA|NA|TRBJ2-4
CASSLAGAKNIQYF
TGCGCCAGCAGCTTAGCGGGAGCCAAAAACATTCAGTACTTC